A single sample is the source of the 2 T cell receptor beta chains below, sequenced in a study of chemoradiotherapy in HPV16-positive cancers (dated by TCRdb to the early 2020s). Library preparation employed the immunoSEQ multiplex PCR assay. Sourced from immuneACCESS, this table was stored by TCRdb with only in-frame sequences that have V and J called. A share of the clones is absent; for the studies checked, an unresolved V gene accounts for under half, and the remainder has no known explanation. This sample holds 14,000 or so clones; roughly 74% were observed only once. About 9.1% of the sample goes to the ten largest clones. Sample collection occurred from a patient who underwent chemoradiotherapy. The receptors were gathered from a human donor with HPV-associated anogenital cancer.

The CDR3 is CASSPGTGPYEQFF. The CDR3 DNA is TGTGCCAGCAGTCCCGGGACAGGACCGTATGAGCAGTTCTTC. J is TRBJ2-1 and V is TRBV6-4, with 8 bases lining up with TRBD1. V lost 5 bases, J lost 8 bases, and 8 bases stayed unmatched. The CDR3 has 14 amino acids. Germline V gene data show CDR1 as MRHNA and CDR2 as SNTAGT.

V gene TRBV18 combines with J gene TRBJ1-1; D possibly corresponds to TRBD1 (5 bases). The germline V gene encodes CDR1 KGHSH and CDR2 LQKENI. Trimming cost V 4 bases and J 5 bases, with 14 bases left between them. This CDR3 region has 14 residues. Written as DNA, the CDR3 is TGTGCCAGCTCACTTCGGGAGGGGTGGACTGAAGCTTTCTTT. It codes for CASSLREGWTEAFF.